Following are 5 T cell receptor beta chains from one sample sequenced in a study of blood T cell repertoires in COVID-19. Only in-frame clones appear in the TCRdb table, and some are missing; sequencing was by immunoSEQ multiplex PCR. The sample holds 200,000 to 250,000 clones, 82% seen once. Sequenced material: peripheral blood. These receptors were taken from a woman older than 75 with acute or convalescent COVID-19.

CDR3 DNA: TGTGCCAGCAGCCCGAGGGGGGGAAATAAAGAGACCCAGTACTTC. Residues: CASSPRGGNKETQYF. The rearrangement links TRBV2 to TRBJ2-5; D may be TRBD2 (7 bases). The CDR3 sequence is 15 residues long. V gave up 6 bases and J gave up 3 bases, with 17 bases separating them. Germline V CDR1 and CDR2: SNHLY, FYNNEI.

This chain connects TRBV5-1 to TRBJ2-5, with 9 bases fitting TRBD1. V trimming: 0 bases; J trimming: 5 bases; junction bases outside the gene matches: 8. The CDR3 contains 16 residues. Germline V CDR1 and CDR2: SGHRS, YFSETQ. CDR3 in DNA: TGCGCCAGCAGCTTGGAAGGGACAGGGACGCGGGAGACCCAGTACTTC. It codes for CASSLEGTGTRETQYF.

The chain is built from TRBV30 and TRBJ2-7, with TRBD1 as a possible D gene (6 bases). This CDR3 is built from 19 residues. The germline CDR1 and CDR2 sequences are GTSNPN and SVGIG (reference sequence). Trimming removed 5 bases at V and 7 bases at J, with 36 bases between. The CDR3 sequence is CAWDVLGIAQRGITKEQYF. In nucleotides, the CDR3 is TGTGCCTGGGACGTGTTGGGGATAGCCCAGAGGGGGATAACTAAGGAGCAGTACTTC.

The rearrangement links TRBV12-3 or TRBV12-4 to TRBJ2-1; D is undetermined. Trimming took off 3 bases at V and 9 bases at J, with 12 bases between the two ends. There are 13 residues in the CDR3. The CDR3 sequence: CASSFRTAGEQFF. In nucleotides, the CDR3 is TGTGCCAGCAGTTTCCGCACCGCCGGTGAGCAGTTCTTC.

The V call is TRBV18, the J call TRBJ1-6, with 7 bases identical to TRBD1. This CDR3 is built from 15 residues. V lost 2 bases and J lost 6; bases outside the gene matches: 4. The germline V gene has CDR1 KGHSH and CDR2 LQKENI. The CDR3 sequence is CASSPNTGANSPLHF. The CDR3 DNA reads TGTGCCAGCTCACCAAATACAGGGGCTAATTCACCCCTCCACTTT. The full variable domain, rest sourced from reference TRBV18 and TRBJ1-6, is NAGVMQNPRHLVRRRGQEARLRCSPMKGHSHVYWYRQLPEEGLKFMVYLQKENIIDESGMPKERFSAEFPKEGPSILRIQQVVRGDSAAYFCASSPNTGANSPLHFGNGTRLTVT.